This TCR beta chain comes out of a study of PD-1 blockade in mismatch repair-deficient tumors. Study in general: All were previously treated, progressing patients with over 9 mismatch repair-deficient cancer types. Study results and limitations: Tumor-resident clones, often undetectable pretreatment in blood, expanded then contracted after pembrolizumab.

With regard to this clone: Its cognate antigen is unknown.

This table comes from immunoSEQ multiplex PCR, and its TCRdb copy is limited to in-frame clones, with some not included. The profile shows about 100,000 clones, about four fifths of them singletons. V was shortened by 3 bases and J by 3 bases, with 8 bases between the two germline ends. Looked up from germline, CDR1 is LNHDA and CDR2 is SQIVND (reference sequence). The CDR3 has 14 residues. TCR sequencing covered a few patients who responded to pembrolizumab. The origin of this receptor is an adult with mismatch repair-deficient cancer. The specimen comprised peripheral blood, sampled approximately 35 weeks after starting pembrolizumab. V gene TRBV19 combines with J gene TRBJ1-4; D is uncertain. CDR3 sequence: CASSMYGPNEKLFF. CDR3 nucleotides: TGTGCCAGTAGTATGTACGGACCTAATGAAAAACTGTTTTTT.